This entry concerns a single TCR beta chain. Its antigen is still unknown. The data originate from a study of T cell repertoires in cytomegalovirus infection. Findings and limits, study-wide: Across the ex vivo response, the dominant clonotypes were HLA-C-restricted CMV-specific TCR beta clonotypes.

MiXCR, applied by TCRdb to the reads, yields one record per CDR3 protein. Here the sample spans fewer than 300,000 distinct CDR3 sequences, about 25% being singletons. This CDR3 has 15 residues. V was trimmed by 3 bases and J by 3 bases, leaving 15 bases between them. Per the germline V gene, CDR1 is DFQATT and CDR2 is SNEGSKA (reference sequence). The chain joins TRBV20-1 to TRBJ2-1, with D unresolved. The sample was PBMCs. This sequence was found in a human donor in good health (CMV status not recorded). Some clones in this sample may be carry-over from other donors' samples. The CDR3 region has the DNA TGCAGTGCTAGTTCATTAGCAGGAGACTACAATGAGCAGTTCTTC. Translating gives CSASSLAGDYNEQFF.